Shown below are 25 T cell receptor beta chains from a single sample sequenced in a study of cytomegalovirus exposure and HLA in healthy donors. In the PCR, 60 Vbeta and 13 Jbeta primers were used. Some clones are missing from TCRdb's copy, which holds only in-frame ones; the method was immunoSEQ multiplex PCR. The table has roughly 170,000 clones, less than 80% seen once. Input material: PBMCs. Receptors originate from a female donor in good health and CMV-seronegative.

V and J are TRBV7-2 and TRBJ2-7, with 9 nucleotides matching TRBD1. The CDR3 is 15 residues long. With V trimmed by 8 bases and J by 1 base, 9 bases remained unmatched. The germline CDR1 and CDR2 sequences are SGHTA and FQGNSA. The CDR3 protein is CASAPGTGPSYEQYF. For the CDR3, the DNA is TGTGCCAGCGCCCCGGGGACAGGGCCTTCCTACGAGCAGTACTTC.

The rearrangement joins TRBV4-3 to TRBJ2-7; TRBD1 matches at 11 bases. Germline V gene lookup returns CDR1 LGHNA and CDR2 YSLEER. The CDR3 has 16 amino acids. The V segment lost 0 bases and the J segment 2 bases; nucleotides outside the gene matches: 3. CDR3 loop: CASSQDPGQGAYEQYF. CDR3 coding DNA: TGCGCCAGCAGCCAAGATCCGGGACAGGGGGCCTACGAGCAGTACTTC.

Only one count was recorded for this clone. The chain joins TRBV7-3 to TRBJ1-2, with 9 bases matching TRBD1. J gave up 5 bases and V 5 bases, and 9 bases lay outside the gene matches. The CDR3 is 15 residues long. CDR1 is SGHTA, CDR2 FQGTGA, per germline. The CDR3 region is CASSAQTGGNYGYTF. The CDR3 bases are TGTGCCAGCAGCGCGCAAACAGGGGGCAATTATGGCTACACCTTC. The full variable domain, in which reference TRBV7-3 and TRBJ1-2 provide the parts outside the CDR3, is GAGVSQTPSNKVTEKGKYVELRCDPISGHTALYWYRQSLGQGPEFLIYFQGTGAADDSGLPNDRFFAVRPEGSVSTLKIQRTERGDSAVYLCASSAQTGGNYGYTFGSGTRLTVV.

The rearrangement joins TRBV9 to TRBJ2-1, with D maybe TRBD1 (5 bases). There are 17 residues in the CDR3. V dropped 0 bases and J dropped 1 base, with 14 bases sitting between them. The germline V gene has CDR1 SGDLS and CDR2 YYNGEE. This CDR3 is CASSVGGNPWSYNEQFF. CDR3 nucleotides: TGTGCCAGCAGCGTAGGGGGCAATCCGTGGTCCTACAATGAGCAGTTCTTC.

This clone has more than one count but fewer than ten. The chain joins TRBV7-9 to TRBJ1-6, with 7 bases matching TRBD1. Germline assignment: CDR1 SEHNR and CDR2 FQNEAQ (reference sequence). Germline trimming cut 5 bases from V and 9 bases from J; bases unmatched to any gene: 10. CDR3 length: 15 amino acids. The CDR3 is CASSQHGQASSPLHF. CDR3 coding DNA: TGTGCCAGCAGCCAACATGGACAGGCAAGTTCACCCCTCCACTTT.

This rearrangement joins TRBV7-2 to TRBJ1-3, with TRBD1 matching over 9 bases. The CDR3 runs 16 residues. Unmatched junction bases numbered 7, after V lost 0 bases and J lost 7 bases. Per the germline V gene, CDR1 is SGHTA and CDR2 is FQGNSA. CDR3 protein: CASSLAGQGIRNTIYF. DNA of the CDR3: TGTGCCAGCAGCTTAGCCGGACAGGGGATTAGGAACACCATATATTTT.

This rearrangement joins TRBV5-1 to TRBJ2-7, with TRBD1 identical over 7 bases. Per the germline V gene, CDR1 is SGHRS and CDR2 is YFSETQ. Trimming took 0 bases from V and 4 from J; bases not matched to a gene: 16. The length of the CDR3 is 18 residues. CDR3 coding DNA: TGCGCCAGCAGCTTGGCCGAGGGGGCGGGTAGGATATGGTACGAGCAGTACTTC. Translating gives CASSLAEGAGRIWYEQYF.

The gene calls are TRBV10-3 and TRBJ2-5; D may be TRBD1 (6 bases). The end of the DNA aligns better with TRBJ2-7, so the J call may be wrong. The CDR3 is made up of 14 amino acids. Germline lookup yields CDR1 ENHRY and CDR2 SYGVKD. The CDR3 is CAISRQASSYEQYF. The CDR3 DNA reads as TGTGCCATCAGTCGACAGGCAAGCTCCTACGAGCAGTACTTC.

This clone was recorded only once. This chain links TRBV5-8 with TRBJ1-1; no firm D call. Germline CDR1 and CDR2: SGHTS and YDEGEE. The CDR3 covers 12 residues. The V gene lost 1 base and the J gene lost 5 bases, with 6 bases spanning the gap. The CDR3 DNA sequence: TGTGCCAGCAGCTTGTGGAGGACTGAAGCTTTCTTT. Amino acid sequence: CASSLWRTEAFF.

The chain employs TRBV5-1 and TRBJ1-1; D might be TRBD1 (5 bases). CDR1 SGHRS and CDR2 YFSETQ come from the germline V gene. The V end was cut by 6 bases, the J end by 5 bases, with 23 bases between. The CDR3 sequence is 16 residues long. CDR3 protein: CASTGGEGWGRTEAFF. CDR3 in DNA: TGCGCCAGCACCGGTGGGGAGGGCTGGGGCCGAACTGAAGCTTTCTTT.

This chain links TRBV7-6 with TRBJ2-7, with unresolved D. Deletions cut 1 base from V and 1 base from J, with 14 bases between. The CDR3 is 16 residues long. CDR1 and CDR2 from the germline V gene are SGHVS and FNYEAQ. The CDR3 bases are TGTGCCAGCAGCTTAGTAGAGTACGCACCATCCTACGAGCAGTACTTC. Encoded protein: CASSLVEYAPSYEQYF.

This clone appeared a few times. The chain recombines TRBV28 with TRBJ1-5; D remains ambiguous. The V end was cut by 5 bases, the J end by 3 bases, with 14 bases between. The CDR3 spans 15 residues. Germline CDR1 is MDHEN and CDR2 is SYDVKM. CDR3 region: CASSPLRGDNQPQHF. CDR3 DNA sequence: TGTGCCAGCAGTCCCCTCCGGGGTGACAATCAGCCCCAGCATTTT.

The V and J genes are TRBV30 and TRBJ2-7; 9 positions match TRBD2. Trimming cost V 4 bases and J 9 bases; bases outside gene matches: 16. This CDR3 is 15 amino acids long. Looked up from germline, CDR1 is GTSNPN and CDR2 is SVGIG (reference sequence). This CDR3 is CAWKPAGGLFSRQYF. The CDR3 nucleotides are TGTGCCTGGAAGCCAGCGGGGGGCCTGTTTAGTCGGCAGTACTTC.

The V call is TRBV7-8, the J call TRBJ1-1; maybe TRBD1 (6 bases). The CDR3 sequence is 17 residues long. Trimming left V 5 bases short and J 4 bases short, with 23 bases between. The V gene's germline CDR1 is SGHVS and CDR2 FQNEAQ. The CDR3 DNA sequence: TGTGCCAGCAGCCTACGGGTGACAGGTATGTCAGGCACTGAAGCTTTCTTT. It encodes CASSLRVTGMSGTEAFF.

The chain employs TRBV6-4 and TRBJ1-1; D may be TRBD1 (6 bases). CDR1 and CDR2 from the germline V gene are MRHNA and SNTAGT. Trimming cost V 4 bases and J 4 bases, with 10 bases left between them. CDR3 size: 13 residues. The CDR3 here is CASSGGPGTEAFF. CDR3 DNA: TGTGCCAGCAGTGGGGGGCCGGGCACTGAAGCTTTCTTT.

The CDR3: CASRLSDRVEQYF. The CDR3 DNA sequence: TGTGCCAGCAGACTCTCAGACAGGGTGGAGCAGTACTTC. The chain recombines TRBV6-5 with TRBJ2-5, with TRBD1 matching 7 bases. CDR1 and CDR2 (germline): MNHEY, SVGAGI. J lost 11 bases, V lost 6 bases, and 12 bases had no gene match. The CDR3 sequence is 13 residues long.

The chain is built from TRBV29-1 and TRBJ2-1, with D possibly TRBD2 on 5 matching bases. From germline, CDR1 is SQVTM and CDR2 ANQGSEA. This CDR3 is 14 amino acids long. Trimming removed 7 bases at V and 3 bases at J, with 16 bases between. CDR3 region: CSATYTGIYNEQFF. The DNA of the CDR3 is TGCAGCGCCACCTACACCGGGATCTACAATGAGCAGTTCTTC.

The V gene is TRBV9, the J gene TRBJ2-7, with 10 bases identical to TRBD2. From germline, CDR1 is SGDLS and CDR2 YYNGEE. The CDR3 has 14 residues. V lost 3 bases, J lost 3 bases, and 3 bases stayed unmatched. In nucleotides, the CDR3 is TGTGCCAGCAGCGAAGGACTAGCGGACTACGAGCAGTACTTC. Translating gives CASSEGLADYEQYF.

This sequence joins TRBV6-1 and TRBJ2-7, with 7 bases fitting TRBD2. The V gene's germline CDR1 is MNHNS and CDR2 SASEGT. V dropped 6 bases and J dropped 0; count of bases not matched to a gene: 8. This CDR3 region has 15 residues. This CDR3 is CASRRDPGGSYEQYF. CDR3 DNA: TGTGCCAGCAGGAGGGACCCGGGGGGCTCCTACGAGCAGTACTTC.

In DNA, the CDR3 is TGTGCCAGCACCGTGTCCGGGACAGGGGGTCCTACCGGAAACACCATATATTTT. This encodes CASTVSGTGGPTGNTIYF. This sequence joins TRBV7-9 and TRBJ1-3; 11 bases are a match to TRBD1. Germline V CDR1 and CDR2: SEHNR, FQNEAQ (reference sequence). The trim removed 7 bases at V and 4 bases at J, leaving 15 bases unmatched. This CDR3 region has 18 residues.

This sequence joins TRBV5-1 and TRBJ1-2; possibly TRBD1 for D (5 bases). This CDR3 has 13 amino acids. The germline V and J ends were trimmed by 0 bases and 6 bases, with 9 bases remaining between them. Germline-derived CDR1 and CDR2 are SGHRS and YFSETQ. CDR3 bases: TGCGCCAGCAGCTTGGCGGGGGTCGATGGCTACACCTTC. The encoded protein is CASSLAGVDGYTF.

The rearrangement links TRBV18 to TRBJ2-3, with 8 bases fitting TRBD2. Germline V gene sequence: CDR1 KGHSH, CDR2 LQKENI. The CDR3 runs 14 residues. Unmatched junction bases numbered 7, after V lost 6 bases and J lost 5 bases. The CDR3 nucleotides read TGTGCCAGCTCTACCGGGACTAGAGGAGATACGCAGTATTTT. Protein sequence: CASSTGTRGDTQYF.

V gene TRBV7-2 combines with J gene TRBJ2-2, with a tentative D call TRBD2 (5 bases). The CDR3 runs to 15 residues. The germline CDR1 and CDR2 sequences are SGHTA and FQGNSA. V lost 8 bases and J lost 0, with 13 bases in between. CDR3 region: CASGTGLSNTGELFF. The CDR3 DNA reads as TGTGCCAGCGGTACTGGACTCTCGAACACCGGGGAGCTGTTTTTT.

This clone was seen just once. J is TRBJ1-5 and V is TRBV28, with D perhaps TRBD1 (5 bases). Germline-derived CDR1 and CDR2 are MDHEN and SYDVKM. The CDR3 is 17 residues long. Between the trimmed V and J ends, which lost 0 bases and 0 bases, there was a span of 12 bases. The CDR3 DNA sequence: TGTGCCAGCAGTTTATGGCAGGGCCCGTATAGCAATCAGCCCCAGCATTTT. As protein: CASSLWQGPYSNQPQHF. The variable domain in full, with the rest retrieved from reference TRBV28 and TRBJ1-5, is DVKVTQSSRYLVKRTGEKVFLECVQDMDHENMFWYRQDPGLGLRLIYFSYDVKMKEKGDIPEGYSVSREKKERFSLILESASTNQTSMYLCASSLWQGPYSNQPQHFGDGTRLSIL.

In this sample, this clone turned up once. V usage is TRBV4-3 and J usage is TRBJ1-6; no definite D call. Trimming shortened V by 4 bases and J by 7 bases, and 8 bases separated the two germline ends. CDR3 length: 13 residues. CDR1 is LGHNA, CDR2 YSLEER, per germline. The CDR3 spells CASSPSPNSPLHF. CDR3 bases: TGCGCCAGCAGCCCCTCCCCCAATTCACCCCTCCACTTT.